The next 14 T cell receptor beta chains were all read from a single sample in a study of cytomegalovirus exposure and HLA in healthy donors. The primer mix had 60 Vbeta and 13 Jbeta primers. Assay: immunoSEQ multiplex PCR; the TCRdb copy retains only in-frame clones and omits some. The sample yields 150,000 to 200,000 clones, 75% to 85% seen once. The sample consisted of PBMCs. Source of these receptors: a man younger than 40 in good health and CMV-seronegative.

The V call is TRBV15, the J call TRBJ2-3; TRBD2 is a possible D gene (6 bases). The CDR3 has 13 amino acids. The germline gives CDR1 LNHNV, CDR2 YYDKDF (reference sequence). Trimming removed 4 bases from V and 4 bases from J, with 9 bases in between. This CDR3 reads CATSTLAPDTQYF. The CDR3 nucleotides read TGTGCCACCAGCACACTAGCCCCAGATACGCAGTATTTT. Together with reference TRBV15 and TRBJ2-3, the CDR3 gives the full variable domain: DAMVIQNPRYQVTQFGKPVTLSCSQTLNHNVMYWYQQKSSQAPKLLFHYYDKDFNNEADTPDNFQSRRPNTSFCFLDIRSPGLGDTAMYLCATSTLAPDTQYFGPGTRLTVL.

The V gene is TRBV27, the J gene TRBJ1-1, with D maybe TRBD1 (6 bases). This CDR3 region has 14 residues. Trimming removed 3 bases from V and 3 bases from J, with 11 bases in between. The germline V gene has CDR1 MNHEY and CDR2 SMNVEV (reference sequence). The CDR3 sequence is CASSLWGQDTEAFF. The CDR3, as DNA: TGTGCCAGCAGTTTGTGGGGGCAGGACACTGAAGCTTTCTTT.

V and J are TRBV28 and TRBJ2-5, with 7 bases identical to TRBD2. With 4 bases clipped from V and 1 base from J, the junction kept 9 bases outside the gene matches. In germline, CDR1 is MDHEN, CDR2 SYDVKM. The CDR3 runs 16 residues. The CDR3 coding sequence is TGTGCCAGCAGTTCTCGGGACTACGGGGGCCAAGAGACCCAGTACTTC. It specifies CASSSRDYGGQETQYF. The variable domain in full, with the rest retrieved from reference TRBV28 and TRBJ2-5, is DVKVTQSSRYLVKRTGEKVFLECVQDMDHENMFWYRQDPGLGLRLIYFSYDVKMKEKGDIPEGYSVSREKKERFSLILESASTNQTSMYLCASSSRDYGGQETQYFGPGTRLLVL.

V and J are TRBV25-1 and TRBJ2-2; D perhaps matches TRBD2 (7 bases). V lost 4 bases, J lost 1 base, and 13 bases lay in between. The CDR3 spans 16 residues. The V gene's germline CDR1 is MGHDK and CDR2 SYGVNS. The CDR3 coding sequence is TGTGCCAGCAGTGCCCGGGGGGCGGGGAACACCGGGGAGCTGTTTTTT. As protein: CASSARGAGNTGELFF.

V gene TRBV5-4 combines with J gene TRBJ2-7; D gene ambiguous. V was shortened by 2 bases and J by 3 bases, with 9 bases between the two germline ends. Germline-derived CDR1 and CDR2 are SGHNT and YYREEE (reference sequence). The CDR3 length is 13 residues. This CDR3 is CASSLSYSYEQYF. The CDR3 DNA follows: TGTGCCAGCAGCTTATCTTATAGCTACGAGCAGTACTTC. The full variable domain, with the rest looked up from reference TRBV5-4 and TRBJ2-7, is ETGVTQSPTHLIKTRGQQVTLRCSSQSGHNTVSWYQQALGQGPQFIFQYYREEENGRGNFPPRFSGLQFPNYSSELNVNALELDDSALYLCASSLSYSYEQYFGPGTRLTVT.

The V call is TRBV30, the J call TRBJ1-5; tentatively, D is TRBD1 (5 bases). With 2 bases removed from V and 3 bases from J, the gap between germline ends came to 14 bases. The germline gives CDR1 GTSNPN, CDR2 SVGIG (reference sequence). This CDR3 has 15 amino acids. The CDR3 region is CAWSIRGQYNQPQHF. CDR3 DNA sequence: TGTGCCTGGAGTATTAGGGGCCAGTACAATCAGCCCCAGCATTTT.

The chain recombines TRBV7-9 with TRBJ1-1, with 7 bases identical to TRBD1. V was pared by 7 bases and J by 8 bases, with 7 bases of the junction left unmatched. This CDR3 comprises 12 residues. The germline V gene encodes CDR1 SEHNR and CDR2 FQNEAQ (reference sequence). The CDR3 sequence is CASNEGQDEAFF. The DNA of the CDR3 is TGTGCCAGCAACGAAGGACAGGACGAAGCTTTCTTT.

Here the CDR3 reads CASSSGSLTEAFF. The CDR3 DNA sequence: TGTGCCAGCAGCTCCGGGTCGCTCACTGAAGCTTTCTTT. The chain is built from TRBV7-8 and TRBJ1-1; no clear D gene. This CDR3 spans 13 amino acids. The germline CDR1 and CDR2 sequences are SGHVS and FQNEAQ. Deletions cut 4 bases from V and 4 bases from J, with 10 bases between. The whole variable domain, remainder taken from reference TRBV7-8 and TRBJ1-1, is GAGVSQSPRYKVAKRGQDVALRCDPISGHVSLFWYQQALGQGPEFLTYFQNEAQLDKSGLPSDRFFAERPEGSVSTLKIQRTQQEDSAVYLCASSSGSLTEAFFGQGTRLTVV.

The genes are TRBV5-1 and TRBJ2-2; TRBD1 matches at 10 bases. Germline V gene data show CDR1 as SGHRS and CDR2 as YFSETQ. V lost 0 bases, J lost 6 bases, and 2 bases stayed unmatched. The CDR3 spans 15 residues. This chain's CDR3 is CASSLGDRGAGELFF. The CDR3, as DNA: TGCGCCAGCAGCTTGGGGGACAGGGGAGCCGGGGAGCTGTTTTTT.

The chain combines TRBV30 with TRBJ2-5; no clear D. Per germline, CDR1 GTSNPN and CDR2 SVGIG (reference sequence). V shed 3 bases and J shed 2 bases, with 4 bases lying between them. The CDR3 has 11 residues. CDR3 loop: CAWSGQETQYF. For the CDR3, the DNA is TGTGCCTGGAGCGGGCAAGAGACCCAGTACTTC.

The chain links TRBV19 to TRBJ2-3, with 15 bases that match TRBD2. The CDR3 is 15 residues long. Germline CDR1 LNHDA, CDR2 SQIVND (reference sequence). V lost 9 bases, J lost 5 bases, and 6 bases stayed unmatched. This CDR3 is CASSGTSGRIDTQYF. The CDR3 bases are TGTGCCAGCTCCGGGACTAGCGGGAGGATAGATACGCAGTATTTT.

The chain employs TRBV30 and TRBJ2-1; 7 bases map to TRBD2. From germline, CDR1 is GTSNPN and CDR2 SVGIG (reference sequence). The CDR3 has 13 residues. The V and J ends lost 5 bases and 8 bases, in that order; junction bases with no gene match: 9. This CDR3 reads CAWWGVAGDEQFF. The DNA for the CDR3 is TGTGCCTGGTGGGGAGTAGCGGGTGATGAGCAGTTCTTC.

J is TRBJ1-1 and V is TRBV7-5. TRBV7-5 is termed a pseudogene. The CDR3 covers 17 residues. DNA of the CDR3: TGTGTCAGAAGCTTAAAACCCCCGAACCGCGAGAACACTGAAGCTTTCTTT. Residues: CVRSLKPPNRENTEAFF.

The genes are TRBV7-8 and TRBJ1-5; the match to TRBD1 covers 8 bases. CDR1 and CDR2 from the germline V gene are SGHVS and FQNEAQ. The CDR3 is made up of 14 amino acids. The J segment lost 4 bases and the V segment lost 5 bases, leaving 4 bases of the junction unmatched. The CDR3 reads CASSDRGGNQPQHF. In DNA, the CDR3 is TGTGCCAGCAGCGACAGGGGAGGGAATCAGCCCCAGCATTTT.